These 10 T cell receptor beta chains originate from one sample sequenced in a study of cytomegalovirus exposure and HLA in healthy donors. Generated by immunoSEQ multiplex PCR, the TCRdb table keeps only in-frame clones and is missing some. The sample carries 80,000 to 100,000 clones, roughly nine tenths recorded once. Sequences were obtained from PBMCs. Every receptor here comes from a man aged 18 to 30 in good health and CMV-seropositive.

This chain joins TRBV11-3 and TRBJ2-7; TRBD2 agrees at 12 bases. V dropped 3 bases and J dropped 3; count of bases not matched to a gene: 9. Germline lookup yields CDR1 SGHNT and CDR2 YENEEA. This CDR3 region has 17 residues. The CDR3 DNA follows: TGTGCCAGCAGCTTCGCCCTGACTAGCGGGAGAGGCTACGAGCAGTACTTC. Translation gives CASSFALTSGRGYEQYF.

The chain employs TRBV18 and TRBJ2-7; the match to TRBD1 covers 8 bases. The junction had 9 bases not matched to a gene; V was cut back by 1 base and J by 4 bases. The germline CDR1 and CDR2 sequences are KGHSH and LQKENI. There are 16 residues in the CDR3. This CDR3 is CASSPRDRSEIYEQYF. The CDR3 coding sequence is TGTGCCAGCTCACCACGGGACAGGTCAGAAATATACGAGCAGTACTTC.

The chain joins TRBV6-5 to TRBJ2-2; D might be TRBD1 (5 bases). Germline CDR1 is MNHEY and CDR2 is SVGAGI. The CDR3 has 13 amino acids. Trimming stripped 6 bases from V and 6 bases from J, with 11 bases between. CDR3 region: CASRLTRAGELFF. The CDR3 nucleotides read TGTGCCAGCAGGTTGACCAGGGCCGGGGAGCTGTTTTTT.

V and J are TRBV11-2 and TRBJ2-3; D unclear. Trimming pared 0 bases from V and 5 bases from J, leaving 9 bases between. CDR1 and CDR2 (germline): SGHAT, FQNNGV. The CDR3 runs 14 residues. For the CDR3, the DNA is TGTGCCAGCAGCTTAGATCTCTTAGTAGATACGCAGTATTTT. This gives the protein CASSLDLLVDTQYF.

The chain combines TRBV15 with TRBJ1-2, with 9 bases identical to TRBD1. The length of the CDR3 is 14 residues. Trimming removed 5 bases from V and 7 bases from J; junction bases left unmatched: 8. Per the germline V gene, CDR1 is LNHNV and CDR2 is YYDKDF (reference sequence). The CDR3 coding sequence is TGTGCCACCAGCTTCCACAGGGGACAGGGTGGCTACACCTTC. Translated, it gives CATSFHRGQGGYTF.

The gene calls are TRBV9 and TRBJ2-1, with TRBD2 matching 7 bases. The CDR3 spans 16 residues. Germline V gene sequence: CDR1 SGDLS, CDR2 YYNGEE. V shed 4 bases and J 1 base; nucleotides not matched to a gene: 8. In DNA, the CDR3 is TGTGCCAGCAGCTCGGGACTAACTAATTCCTACAATGAGCAGTTCTTC. This translates into CASSSGLTNSYNEQFF.

This chain connects TRBV5-1 to TRBJ1-1; D possibly corresponds to TRBD1 (6 bases). Germline V CDR1 and CDR2: SGHRS, YFSETQ. The CDR3 consists of 17 residues. V lost 2 bases to trimming and J lost 4 bases, with 21 bases between them. Here the CDR3 reads CASSFGTAGVQLTEAFF. DNA for the CDR3: TGCGCCAGCAGCTTTGGAACTGCAGGGGTACAGCTCACTGAAGCTTTCTTT.

The chain carries TRBV14 and TRBJ2-7; D is possibly TRBD2 (6 bases). V lost 1 base and J 4 bases, leaving 11 bases between the germline ends. Per germline, CDR1 SGHDN and CDR2 FVKESK. CDR3 length equals 14 residues. The CDR3 spells CASSQGAGRYEQYF. The CDR3 DNA sequence: TGTGCCAGCAGCCAAGGAGCGGGTAGATACGAGCAGTACTTC.

The chain is built from TRBV9 and TRBJ2-5; 7 bases map to TRBD2. The V and J ends lost 1 base and 0 bases, in that order; junction bases with no gene match: 3. Germline lookup yields CDR1 SGDLS and CDR2 YYNGEE. The CDR3 loop spans 15 amino acids. This CDR3 is CASSVSGAHQETQYF. The CDR3 DNA sequence: TGTGCCAGCAGCGTAAGCGGGGCGCACCAAGAGACCCAGTACTTC.

The V gene is TRBV7-3, the J gene TRBJ2-3; TRBD2 agrees at 9 bases. The length of the CDR3 is 16 residues. The germline CDR1 and CDR2 sequences are SGHTA and FQGTGA. After removal of 1 base from V and 4 bases from J, the junction contained 6 bases not matched to a gene. The CDR3 region is CASSLNGRGGPDTQYF. The CDR3 DNA follows: TGTGCCAGCAGCTTAAATGGGCGGGGGGGCCCAGATACGCAGTATTTT. Full variable domain (rest looked up from reference TRBV7-3 and TRBJ2-3): GAGVSQTPSNKVTEKGKYVELRCDPISGHTALYWYRQSLGQGPEFLIYFQGTGAADDSGLPNDRFFAVRPEGSVSTLKIQRTERGDSAVYLCASSLNGRGGPDTQYFGPGTRLTVL.